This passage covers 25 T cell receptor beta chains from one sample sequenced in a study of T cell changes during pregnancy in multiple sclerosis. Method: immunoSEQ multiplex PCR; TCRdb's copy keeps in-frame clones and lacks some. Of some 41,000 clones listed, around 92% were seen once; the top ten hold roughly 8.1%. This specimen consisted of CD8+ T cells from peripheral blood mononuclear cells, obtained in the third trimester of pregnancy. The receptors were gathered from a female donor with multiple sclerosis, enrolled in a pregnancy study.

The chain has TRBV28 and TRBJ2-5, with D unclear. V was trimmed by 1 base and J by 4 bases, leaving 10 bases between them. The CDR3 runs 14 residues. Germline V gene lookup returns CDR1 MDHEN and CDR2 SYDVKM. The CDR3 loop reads CASSLFQVRETQYF. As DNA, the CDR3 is TGTGCCAGCAGTTTATTTCAGGTTCGAGAGACCCAGTACTTC.

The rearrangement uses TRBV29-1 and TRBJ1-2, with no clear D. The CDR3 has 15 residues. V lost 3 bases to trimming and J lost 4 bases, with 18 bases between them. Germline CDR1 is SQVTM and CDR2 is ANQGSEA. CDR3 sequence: CSVEPPEGRGYGYTF. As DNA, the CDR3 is TGCAGCGTTGAGCCTCCTGAGGGTAGAGGCTATGGCTACACCTTC.

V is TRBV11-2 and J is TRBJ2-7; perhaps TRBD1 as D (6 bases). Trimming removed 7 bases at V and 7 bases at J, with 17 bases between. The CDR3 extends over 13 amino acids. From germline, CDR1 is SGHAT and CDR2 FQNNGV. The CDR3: CASTGTGSREQYF. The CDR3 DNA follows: TGTGCCAGCACCGGAACAGGGTCGCGGGAGCAGTACTTC.

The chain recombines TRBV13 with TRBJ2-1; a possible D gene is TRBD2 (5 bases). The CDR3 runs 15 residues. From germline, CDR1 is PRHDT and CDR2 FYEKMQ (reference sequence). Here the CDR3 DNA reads TGTGCAATCAGCGGAAGCGCTTTCTCCTACAATGAGCAGTTCTTC. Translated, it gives CAISGSAFSYNEQFF.

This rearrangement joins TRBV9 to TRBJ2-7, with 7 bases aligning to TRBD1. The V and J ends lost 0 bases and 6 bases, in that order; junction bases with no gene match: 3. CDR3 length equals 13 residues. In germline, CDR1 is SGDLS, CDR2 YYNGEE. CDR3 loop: CASSVGSGGEQYF. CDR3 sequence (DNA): TGTGCCAGCAGCGTAGGGTCAGGGGGCGAGCAGTACTTC.

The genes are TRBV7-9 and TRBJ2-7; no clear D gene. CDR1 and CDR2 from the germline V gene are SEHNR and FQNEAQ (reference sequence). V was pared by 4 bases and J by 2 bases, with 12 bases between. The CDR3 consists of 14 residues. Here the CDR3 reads CASSSPPRAYEQYF. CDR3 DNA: TGTGCCAGCAGCTCCCCCCCTCGCGCCTACGAGCAGTACTTC.

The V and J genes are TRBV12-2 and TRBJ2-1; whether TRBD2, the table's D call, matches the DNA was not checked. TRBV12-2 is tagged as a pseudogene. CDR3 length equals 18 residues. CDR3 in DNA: TGTGCAAGTCGCCCAGGGCGGGGGTCTAGCGGGATCTGCAATGAGCAGTTCTTC. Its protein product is CASRPGRGSSGICNEQFF.

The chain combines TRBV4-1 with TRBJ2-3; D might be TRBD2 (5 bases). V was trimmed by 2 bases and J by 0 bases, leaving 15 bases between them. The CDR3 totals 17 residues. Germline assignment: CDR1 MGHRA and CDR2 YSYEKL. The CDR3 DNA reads TGCGCCAGCAGCCAAACGTCGCCTAGCCTTAGCACAGATACGCAGTATTTT. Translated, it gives CASSQTSPSLSTDTQYF.

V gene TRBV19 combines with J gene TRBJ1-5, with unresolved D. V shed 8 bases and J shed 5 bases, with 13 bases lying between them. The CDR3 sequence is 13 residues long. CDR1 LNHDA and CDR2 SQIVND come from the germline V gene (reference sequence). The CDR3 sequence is CASGEIHDQPQHF. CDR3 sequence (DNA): TGTGCCAGTGGGGAGATCCACGATCAGCCCCAGCATTTT.

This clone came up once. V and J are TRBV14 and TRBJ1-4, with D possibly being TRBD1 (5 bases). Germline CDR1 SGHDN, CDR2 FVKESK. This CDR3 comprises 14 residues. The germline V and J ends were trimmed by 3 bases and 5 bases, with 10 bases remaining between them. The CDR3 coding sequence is TGTGCCAGCAGCCAGGAGGGGCTGAATGAAAAACTGTTTTTT. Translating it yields CASSQEGLNEKLFF.

The CDR3 DNA sequence: TGTGCCAGCAGCTTAGGCGACAGGGTCGGTGGCTACACCTTC. Translating gives CASSLGDRVGGYTF. The genes are TRBV13 and TRBJ1-2, with 7 bases fitting TRBD1. This CDR3 region has 14 residues. V lost 0 bases to trimming and J lost 7 bases; unmatched junction nucleotides: 5. The germline V gene encodes CDR1 PRHDT and CDR2 FYEKMQ (reference sequence).

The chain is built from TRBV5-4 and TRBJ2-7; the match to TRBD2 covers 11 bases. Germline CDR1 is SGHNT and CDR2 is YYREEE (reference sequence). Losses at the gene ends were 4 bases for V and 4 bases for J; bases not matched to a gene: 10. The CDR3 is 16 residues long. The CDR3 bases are TGTGCCAGCAGCGGAATTACTAGCGGGAGTAGGTACGAGCAGTACTTC. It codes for CASSGITSGSRYEQYF. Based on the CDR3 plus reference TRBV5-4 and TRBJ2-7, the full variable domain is ETGVTQSPTHLIKTRGQQVTLRCSSQSGHNTVSWYQQALGQGPQFIFQYYREEENGRGNFPPRFSGLQFPNYSSELNVNALELDDSALYLCASSGITSGSRYEQYFGPGTRLTVT.

DNA of the CDR3: TGCGCCAGCAGCTGGTCCAGCGGGAGGGCCCCCTACAATGAGCAGTTCTTC. Translating it yields CASSWSSGRAPYNEQFF. The chain links TRBV5-1 to TRBJ2-1; 10 bases match TRBD2. This CDR3 region has 17 residues. The junction had 8 bases not matched to a gene; V was cut back by 3 bases and J by 2 bases. CDR1 is SGHRS, CDR2 YFSETQ, per germline.

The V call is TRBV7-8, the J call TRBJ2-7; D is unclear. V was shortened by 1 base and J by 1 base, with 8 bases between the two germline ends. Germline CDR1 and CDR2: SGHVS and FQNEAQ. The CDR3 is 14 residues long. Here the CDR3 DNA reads TGTGCCAGCAGCTTAGTATCAGGATCCTACGAGCAGTACTTC. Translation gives CASSLVSGSYEQYF.

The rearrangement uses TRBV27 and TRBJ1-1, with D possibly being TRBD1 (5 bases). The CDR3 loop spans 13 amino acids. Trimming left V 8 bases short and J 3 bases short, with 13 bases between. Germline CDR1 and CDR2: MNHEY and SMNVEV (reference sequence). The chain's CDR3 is CASQTVSDTEAFF. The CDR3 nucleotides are TGTGCCAGCCAGACAGTCTCGGACACTGAAGCTTTCTTT.

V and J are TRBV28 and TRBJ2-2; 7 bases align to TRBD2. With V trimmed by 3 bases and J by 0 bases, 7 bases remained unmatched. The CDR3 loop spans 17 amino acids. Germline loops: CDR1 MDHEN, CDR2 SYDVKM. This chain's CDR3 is CASSFNRLAPNTGELFF. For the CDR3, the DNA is TGTGCCAGCAGTTTTAATCGACTAGCCCCGAACACCGGGGAGCTGTTTTTT.

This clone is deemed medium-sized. CDR3 coding DNA: TGTGCCAGCAGCGTAGGTGGGGCAGGGGCTCTCTCCGAGCAGTACTTC. This codes for CASSVGGAGALSEQYF. The genes are TRBV9 and TRBJ2-7; a weak D match, TRBD1 (6 bases). The V end was cut by 0 bases, the J end by 6 bases, with 19 bases between. Germline CDR1 and CDR2: SGDLS and YYNGEE. CDR3 length: 16 residues.

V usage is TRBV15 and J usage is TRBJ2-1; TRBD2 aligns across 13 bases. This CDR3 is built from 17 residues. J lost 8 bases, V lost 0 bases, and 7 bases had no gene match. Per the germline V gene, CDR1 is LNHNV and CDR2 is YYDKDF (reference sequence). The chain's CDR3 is CATSRDRLAGGNHEQFF. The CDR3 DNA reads TGTGCCACCAGCAGAGATCGACTAGCGGGAGGTAACCATGAGCAGTTCTTC.

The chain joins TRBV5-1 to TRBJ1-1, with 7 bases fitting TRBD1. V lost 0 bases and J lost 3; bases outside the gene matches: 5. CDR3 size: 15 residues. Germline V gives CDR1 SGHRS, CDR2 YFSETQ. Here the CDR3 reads CASSLEAGGYTEAFF. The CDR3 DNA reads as TGCGCCAGCAGCTTGGAAGCAGGGGGGTACACTGAAGCTTTCTTT.

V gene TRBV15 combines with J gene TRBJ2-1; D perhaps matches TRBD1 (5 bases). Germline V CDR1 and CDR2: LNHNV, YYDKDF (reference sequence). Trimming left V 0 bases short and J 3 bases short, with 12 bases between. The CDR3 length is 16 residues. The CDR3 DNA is TGTGCCACCAGCAGAGAAGATAGGGGTAGCTACAATGAGCAGTTCTTC. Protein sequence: CATSREDRGSYNEQFF.

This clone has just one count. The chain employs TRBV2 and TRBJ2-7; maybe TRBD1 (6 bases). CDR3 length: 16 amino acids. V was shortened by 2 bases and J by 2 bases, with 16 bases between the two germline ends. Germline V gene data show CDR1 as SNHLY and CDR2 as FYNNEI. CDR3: CASSEIVTGSPYEQYF. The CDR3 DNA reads TGTGCCAGCAGTGAAATCGTGACAGGATCACCCTACGAGCAGTACTTC.

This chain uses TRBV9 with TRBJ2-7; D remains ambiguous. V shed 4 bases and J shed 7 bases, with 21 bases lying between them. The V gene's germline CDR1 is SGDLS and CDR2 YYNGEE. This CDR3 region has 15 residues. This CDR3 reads CASSPYRVPRDEQYF. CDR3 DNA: TGTGCCAGCAGCCCATATCGGGTCCCCCGAGATGAGCAGTACTTC.

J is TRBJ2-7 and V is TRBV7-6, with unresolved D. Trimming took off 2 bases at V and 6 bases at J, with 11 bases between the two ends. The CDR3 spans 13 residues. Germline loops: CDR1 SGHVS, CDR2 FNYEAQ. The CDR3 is CASSLNQPSEQYF. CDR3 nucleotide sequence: TGTGCCAGCAGCTTAAACCAACCTAGCGAGCAGTACTTC.

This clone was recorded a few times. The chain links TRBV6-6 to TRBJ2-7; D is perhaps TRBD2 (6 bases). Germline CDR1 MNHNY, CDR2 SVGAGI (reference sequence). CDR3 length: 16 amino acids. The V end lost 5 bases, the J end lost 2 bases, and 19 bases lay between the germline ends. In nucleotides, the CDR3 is TGTGCCAGCAGTCCCCGGGGTCGGGGGAAGGCCTACGAGCAGTACTTC. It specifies CASSPRGRGKAYEQYF.

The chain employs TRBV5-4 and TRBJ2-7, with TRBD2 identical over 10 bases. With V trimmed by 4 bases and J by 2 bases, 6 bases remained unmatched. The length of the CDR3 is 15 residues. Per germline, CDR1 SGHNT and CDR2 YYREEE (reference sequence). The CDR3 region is CASSTGTSAPYEQYF. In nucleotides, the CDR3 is TGTGCCAGCAGCACCGGGACTAGCGCACCCTACGAGCAGTACTTC.